A single sample gave rise to the 23 T cell receptor beta chains below, sequenced in a study of CD8 T cells in Susac syndrome. An amount of RNA that ranged from roughly 0.5 to 1 ug was reverse transcribed with random hexamers. One entry per CDR3 protein results from TCRdb running MiXCR on the immunoSEQ multiplex PCR reads. The data hold some 110,000 distinct CDR3 sequences, with just under 95% observed a single time. The sample taken for sequencing was CD8+ T cells from PBMCs. All receptors derive from a human donor with Susac syndrome.

This chain links TRBV27 with TRBJ2-7, with 8 bases lining up with TRBD1. This CDR3 is 14 amino acids long. J was trimmed by 3 bases and V by 5 bases; bases with no gene match: 6. Germline CDR1 is MNHEY and CDR2 is SMNVEV (reference sequence). Here the CDR3 reads CASSTGQGGYEQYF. CDR3 nucleotides: TGTGCCAGCAGTACCGGACAGGGAGGCTACGAGCAGTACTTC.

The CDR3 nucleotides are TGTGCCAGCAGTTACTCGGCGGGGGATACGCAGTATTTT. Its protein product is CASSYSAGDTQYF. The gene calls are TRBV6-5 and TRBJ2-3, with D perhaps matching TRBD2 (6 bases). This CDR3 spans 13 amino acids. Per the germline V gene, CDR1 is MNHEY and CDR2 is SVGAGI. The V gene lost 0 bases and the J gene lost 6 bases, with 7 bases spanning the gap.

The J gene is TRBJ1-6, the V gene TRBV2, with a tentative D call TRBD1 (6 bases). V gave up 2 bases and J gave up 12 bases, with 20 bases separating them. This CDR3 is 16 amino acids long. Germline assignment: CDR1 SNHLY and CDR2 FYNNEI. The CDR3 sequence is CASSERGSPGYLPLHF. CDR3 in DNA: TGTGCCAGCAGTGAAAGGGGGTCTCCCGGGTATCTACCCCTCCACTTT.

There are a few counts of this clonotype. The chain carries TRBV25-1 and TRBJ1-1; D is unresolved. With 1 base removed from V and 6 bases from J, the gap between germline ends came to 6 bases. Germline-derived CDR1 and CDR2 are MGHDK and SYGVNS. The CDR3 covers 12 residues. CDR3 nucleotide sequence: TGTGCCAGCAGTGAATTGGTATCTGAAGCTTTCTTT. It encodes CASSELVSEAFF.

V is TRBV20-1 and J is TRBJ2-1; 11 bases align to TRBD2. The germline CDR1 and CDR2 sequences are DFQATT and SNEGSKA (reference sequence). There are 14 residues in the CDR3. The ends lost 5 bases at V and 7 bases at J; junction bases unmatched: 7. The CDR3, as DNA: TGCAGTGCTTATGCTAGCGGGGGGACAAATGAGCAGTTCTTC. Protein product: CSAYASGGTNEQFF.

The J gene is TRBJ2-7, the V gene TRBV6-5; 9 bases are a match to TRBD1. The germline CDR1 and CDR2 sequences are MNHEY and SVGAGI. V dropped 6 bases and J dropped 6; count of bases not matched to a gene: 9. The CDR3 is 14 amino acids. This chain's CDR3 is CASSAGTGYGEQYF. In DNA, the CDR3 is TGTGCCAGCAGCGCCGGGACAGGGTACGGCGAGCAGTACTTC.

V usage is TRBV12-3 or TRBV12-4 and J usage is TRBJ2-2, with 8 bases identical to TRBD2. V lost 6 bases to trimming and J lost 4 bases; unmatched junction nucleotides: 7. The CDR3 runs 15 residues. CDR3 sequence reads: CASSPAGGGTGELFF. CDR3 nucleotides: TGTGCCAGCAGCCCTGCGGGGGGAGGCACCGGGGAGCTGTTTTTT.

The rearrangement joins TRBV6-1 to TRBJ2-1; TRBD1 or TRBD2 may be the D gene (5 bases each). Looked up from germline, CDR1 is MNHNS and CDR2 is SASEGT. V lost 5 bases, J lost 2 bases, and 10 bases lay in between. This CDR3 is built from 14 residues. For the CDR3, the DNA is TGTGCCAGCAGTCCGGGACCGACCTACAATGAGCAGTTCTTC. Amino acids: CASSPGPTYNEQFF.

The chain carries TRBV5-4 and TRBJ2-1, with D tentatively TRBD2 (7 bases). Germline V gene sequence: CDR1 SGHNT, CDR2 YYREEE (reference sequence). The CDR3 loop spans 16 amino acids. V lost 5 bases, J lost 3 bases, and 18 bases lay in between. The CDR3 DNA sequence: TGTGCCAGCAGTATCCGCGGGGGCCTCCTCTACAATGAGCAGTTCTTC. Amino acid sequence: CASSIRGGLLYNEQFF.

V and J are TRBV2 and TRBJ2-3; D gene uncertain. V was trimmed by 3 bases and J by 0 bases, leaving 7 bases between them. This CDR3 contains 14 residues. CDR1 SNHLY and CDR2 FYNNEI come from the germline V gene. CDR3 coding DNA: TGTGCCAGCAGTGACTCGCGGAGCACAGATACGCAGTATTTT. Translation gives CASSDSRSTDTQYF.

The V gene is TRBV12-3 or TRBV12-4, the J gene TRBJ2-5; D not certain. The CDR3 is 11 amino acids. Between the trimmed V and J ends, which lost 4 bases and 3 bases, there was a span of 3 bases. In DNA form, the CDR3 reads TGTGCCAGCAGTTACAAAGAGACCCAGTACTTC. This sequence encodes CASSYKETQYF.

The chain joins TRBV20-1 to TRBJ2-2; TRBD1 matches at 7 bases. J lost 0 bases, V lost 4 bases, and 8 bases had no gene match. This CDR3 has 16 residues. Per germline, CDR1 DFQATT and CDR2 SNEGSKA (reference sequence). CDR3 sequence (DNA): TGCAGTGCTACCCGACAGGGTTACGCGAACACCGGGGAGCTGTTTTTT. This encodes CSATRQGYANTGELFF.

This chain uses TRBV15 with TRBJ1-1; TRBD1 agrees at 8 bases. Germline V CDR1 and CDR2: LNHNV, YYDKDF (reference sequence). The CDR3 covers 13 residues. V trimming: 9 bases; J trimming: 7 bases; junction bases outside the gene matches: 10. CDR3 sequence reads: CATTTGGHGEAFF. DNA for the CDR3: TGTGCCACTACTACAGGGGGTCATGGTGAAGCTTTCTTT.

This CDR3 reads CSVETGQDGYTF. DNA of the CDR3: TGCAGCGTTGAGACAGGCCAAGATGGCTACACCTTC. The chain carries TRBV29-1 and TRBJ1-2, with a weak D call TRBD1 (6 bases). The CDR3 runs 12 residues. Germline V lookup: CDR1 SQVTM, CDR2 ANQGSEA. Trimming shortened V by 3 bases and J by 6 bases, and 11 bases separated the two germline ends.

J is TRBJ2-7 and V is TRBV4-3; TRBD1 matches 7 bases. Germline values: CDR1 LGHNA, CDR2 YSLEER. The CDR3 contains 15 residues. V lost 0 bases, J lost 0 bases, and 2 bases stayed unmatched. CDR3 coding DNA: TGCGCCAGCAGCCAAGATGGGACAGCCTCCTACGAGCAGTACTTC. It encodes CASSQDGTASYEQYF.

The chain couples TRBV11-2 to TRBJ2-3; D gene ambiguous. CDR1 and CDR2 (germline): SGHAT, FQNNGV. V was clipped by 4 bases and J by 4 bases, with 21 bases between them. The CDR3 sequence is 17 residues long. The CDR3 protein is CASSWIMDPSGADTQYF. In DNA, the CDR3 is TGTGCCAGCAGCTGGATAATGGACCCTTCGGGTGCAGATACGCAGTATTTT.

This clonotype was observed once. The CDR3 sequence is CASSQFYQGQETQYF. DNA for the CDR3: TGCGCCAGCAGCCAATTCTACCAGGGTCAAGAGACCCAGTACTTC. The chain uses TRBV4-1 and TRBJ2-5; a weak D match, TRBD1 (5 bases). CDR1 is MGHRA and CDR2 is YSYEKL in the germline V gene. V gave up 2 bases and J gave up 2 bases, with 12 bases separating them. The CDR3 length is 15 residues.

The rearrangement uses TRBV29-1 and TRBJ1-2; D may be TRBD1 (5 bases). The CDR3 totals 13 residues. V was pared by 4 bases and J by 2 bases, with 11 bases between. Germline-derived CDR1 and CDR2 are SQVTM and ANQGSEA. This CDR3 reads CSVVTVKNYGYTF. The DNA of the CDR3 is TGCAGCGTTGTGACAGTTAAGAACTATGGCTACACCTTC.

This sequence joins TRBV21-1 and TRBJ2-4; TRBD1, as called in the table, went unchecked against the DNA. TRBV21-1 is described as a pseudogene. The CDR3 is made up of 13 amino acids. The CDR3 loop reads CASSGREKNIQYF. CDR3 coding DNA: TGTGCCAGCAGCGGCCGGGAGAAAAACATTCAGTACTTC.

The CDR3: CASHRIGYNEQFF. CDR3 DNA: TGTGCCAGCCATCGGATTGGGTACAATGAGCAGTTCTTC. The gene calls are TRBV27 and TRBJ2-1, with D uncertain. Germline CDR1 reads MNHEY; CDR2 reads SMNVEV (reference sequence). Trimming shortened V by 8 bases and J by 4 bases, and 12 bases separated the two germline ends. This CDR3 region has 13 residues.

The chain couples TRBV9 to TRBJ2-5; D unclear. Trimming removed 3 bases at V and 4 bases at J, with 7 bases between. Germline V gene lookup returns CDR1 SGDLS and CDR2 YYNGEE. CDR3 length: 12 amino acids. As DNA, the CDR3 is TGTGCCAGCAGCGAAAACGCAGAGACCCAGTACTTC. Encoded protein: CASSENAETQYF. Together with reference TRBV9 and TRBJ2-5, the CDR3 gives the full variable domain: DSGVTQTPKHLITATGQRVTLRCSPRSGDLSVYWYQQSLDQGLQFLIQYYNGEERAKGNILERFSAQQFPDLHSELNLSSLELGDSALYFCASSENAETQYFGPGTRLLVL.

The chain combines TRBV21-1 with TRBJ2-3; no DNA check was done on the table's D call, TRBD1. TRBV21-1 is annotated as a pseudogene. The CDR3 sequence is 17 residues long. This chain's CDR3 is CASSTWTGADLTDTQYF. The CDR3 DNA sequence: TGTGCCAGCAGCACCTGGACAGGGGCCGACCTAACAGATACGCAGTATTTT.

The rearrangement links TRBV10-3 to TRBJ2-7, with a tentative D call TRBD1 (7 bases). Trimming pared 7 bases from V and 0 bases from J, leaving 28 bases between. Per the germline V gene, CDR1 is ENHRY and CDR2 is SYGVKD. The CDR3 contains 19 residues. Here the CDR3 reads CAINGPREQGGMSSYEQYF. DNA for the CDR3: TGTGCCATCAACGGGCCCCGGGAGCAGGGGGGAATGAGCTCCTACGAGCAGTACTTC.